This is a list of T cell receptor beta chains from one sample in a study of patients and donors after allogeneic stem cell transplantation. TCRdb passed the RT-PCR reads through MiXCR, listing each CDR3 protein once. The sample shows fewer than 500,000 distinct CDR3 sequences, 16% of them seen only once. The material sequenced was blood, either unsorted or a sorted T cell fraction (not recorded which). The receptors stem from a human donor who was either an allogeneic HSCT recipient or a stem cell or donor lymphocyte infusion donor (not recorded which). It is not recorded whose cells these are; they may come from a transplant donor. CDR3s include the opening cysteine and the closing phenylalanine or tryptophan. Each record gives: CDR3 length, clone size, J gene, D gene, V gene, CDR3 DNA, CDR3 protein. The D gene is left open where the match is weak. Only some rows state a clone size, as once, few, many or a class for expanded clones.

len: 14
abundance: NA
j_gene: TRBJ2-3
d_gene: NA
v_gene: TRBV12-3/TRBV12-4
CDR3nt: TGTGCCAGCAAAGGACAGCTCAGCACAGATACGCAGTATTTT
CDR3aa: CASKGQLSTDTQYF

len: 14
abundance: few
j_gene: TRBJ2-7
d_gene: NA
v_gene: TRBV15
CDR3nt: TGTGCCACCAGCAGAGATAGGGTTTTGGACAGACAGTACTTC
CDR3aa: CATSRDRVLDRQYF

len: 16
abundance: NA
j_gene: TRBJ2-1
d_gene: TRBD2
v_gene: TRBV5-1
CDR3nt: TGCGCCAGCAGCTTGGTAGGGACTAGCGGGAGTAATGAGCAGTTCTTC
CDR3aa: CASSLVGTSGSNEQFF

len: 16
abundance: once
j_gene: TRBJ2-2
d_gene: TRBD1
v_gene: TRBV5-1
CDR3nt: TGCGCCAGCAGCCCACATGGACAGGGATTAACCGGGGAGCTGTTTTTT
CDR3aa: CASSPHGQGLTGELFF

len: 16
abundance: NA
j_gene: TRBJ2-1
d_gene: NA
v_gene: TRBV7-3
CDR3nt: TGTGCCAGCAGCTTAACGTACGCAGGGAATTACAATGAGCAGTTCTTC
CDR3aa: CASSLTYAGNYNEQFF

len: 12
abundance: NA
j_gene: TRBJ1-5
d_gene: NA
v_gene: TRBV25-1
CDR3nt: TGTGCCAGCCAGGTCGCGGATCAGCCCCAGCATTTT
CDR3aa: CASQVADQPQHF

len: 14
abundance: NA
j_gene: TRBJ2-3
d_gene: NA
v_gene: TRBV14
CDR3nt: TGTGCCAGCAGCGCACCCGGGAAGCCGGGTACGCAGTATTTT
CDR3aa: CASSAPGKPGTQYF

len: 17
abundance: few
j_gene: TRBJ2-1
d_gene: TRBD2
v_gene: TRBV7-7
CDR3nt: TGTGCTAGCAGCCCCACGGGAAGCGGGGGGGCCTACAATGAGCAGTTCTTC
CDR3aa: CASSPTGSGGAYNEQFF

len: 15
abundance: NA
j_gene: TRBJ2-1
d_gene: TRBD2
v_gene: TRBV19
CDR3nt: TGTGCCAGTAGTAAGTCGCTAGCGGTATACAATGAGCAGTTCTTC
CDR3aa: CASSKSLAVYNEQFF

len: 13
abundance: few
j_gene: TRBJ2-5
d_gene: NA
v_gene: TRBV12-5
CDR3nt: TGTGCTACTGGACCCCCGAGGGGAGAGACCCAGTACTTC
CDR3aa: CATGPPRGETQYF

len: 14
abundance: few
j_gene: TRBJ2-2
d_gene: NA
v_gene: TRBV5-1
CDR3nt: TGCGCCAGCAGCCTCGAGGGGGACACCGGGGAGCTGTTTTTT
CDR3aa: CASSLEGDTGELFF

len: 14
abundance: NA
j_gene: TRBJ2-5
d_gene: NA
v_gene: TRBV4-2
CDR3nt: TGTGCCAGCAGCCAGGACGGGTTCGGAGAGACCCAGTACTTC
CDR3aa: CASSQDGFGETQYF

len: 13
abundance: many
j_gene: TRBJ1-3
d_gene: NA
v_gene: TRBV12-3/TRBV12-4
CDR3nt: TGTGCCAGCAGTCCCGGGTCGCAAAACACCATATATTTT
CDR3aa: CASSPGSQNTIYF

len: 13
abundance: many
j_gene: TRBJ2-1
d_gene: NA
v_gene: TRBV29-1
CDR3nt: TGCAGCGTTGACCCTCGCGGACACAATGAGCAGTTCTTC
CDR3aa: CSVDPRGHNEQFF

len: 15
abundance: NA
j_gene: TRBJ2-3
d_gene: NA
v_gene: TRBV18
CDR3nt: TGTGCCAGCTCACAAAGGGACTCCCCCACAGATACGCAGTATTTT
CDR3aa: CASSQRDSPTDTQYF

len: 13
abundance: NA
j_gene: TRBJ2-7
d_gene: NA
v_gene: TRBV2
CDR3nt: TGTGCCAGCATAGGGGGACCCTCCTACGAGCAGTACTTC
CDR3aa: CASIGGPSYEQYF

len: 17
abundance: NA
j_gene: TRBJ2-5
d_gene: TRBD2
v_gene: TRBV3-1
CDR3nt: TGTGCCAGCAGCCAAGATATGGGACTAGCGGGAGAGGGGACCCAGTACTTC
CDR3aa: CASSQDMGLAGEGTQYF

len: 13
abundance: many
j_gene: TRBJ2-5
d_gene: TRBD2
v_gene: TRBV5-1
CDR3nt: TGCGCCAGCAGCGGGACTAGTTTGGAGACCCAGTACTTC
CDR3aa: CASSGTSLETQYF

len: 17
abundance: few
j_gene: TRBJ1-6
d_gene: TRBD1
v_gene: TRBV6-1
CDR3nt: TGTGCCAGCAGTCCGAGGACAGGGAGGTCCTATAATTCACCCCTCCACTTT
CDR3aa: CASSPRTGRSYNSPLHF

len: 13
abundance: many
j_gene: TRBJ2-5
d_gene: NA
v_gene: TRBV29-1
CDR3nt: TGCAGCGTTGAGGGGGGAATGGTGGAGACCCAGTACTTC
CDR3aa: CSVEGGMVETQYF

len: 13
abundance: few
j_gene: TRBJ1-2
d_gene: NA
v_gene: TRBV6-6
CDR3nt: TGTGCCAGCAGTTTCAACCCCGAGTACGGCTACACCTTC
CDR3aa: CASSFNPEYGYTF

len: 15
abundance: many
j_gene: TRBJ2-7
d_gene: TRBD2
v_gene: TRBV6-2/TRBV6-3
CDR3nt: TGTGCCAGCAGCCGCGGACTAGCGGGGGCCTACGAGCAGTACTTC
CDR3aa: CASSRGLAGAYEQYF

len: 16
abundance: NA
j_gene: TRBJ1-2
d_gene: NA
v_gene: TRBV7-2
CDR3nt: TGTGCCAGCAGCCTCCGGAAGAGGATACTATCTTATGGCTACACCTTC
CDR3aa: CASSLRKRILSYGYTF

len: 19
abundance: few
j_gene: TRBJ2-4
d_gene: TRBD2
v_gene: TRBV28
CDR3nt: TGTGCCAGCAGTACCACCGGGACTAGCGGGTGGTCGACCAAAAACATTCAGTACTTC
CDR3aa: CASSTTGTSGWSTKNIQYF

len: 14
abundance: many
j_gene: TRBJ1-1
d_gene: NA
v_gene: TRBV10-3
CDR3nt: TGTGCCATCAGTGACAGGGTCAAGGACACTGAAGCTTTCTTT
CDR3aa: CAISDRVKDTEAFF

len: 15
abundance: few
j_gene: TRBJ1-2
d_gene: NA
v_gene: TRBV12-3/TRBV12-4
CDR3nt: TGTGCCAGCAGTTTCTCGGCCTCTTGGCACGATGGCTACACCTTC
CDR3aa: CASSFSASWHDGYTF

len: 15
abundance: many
j_gene: TRBJ2-5
d_gene: TRBD1
v_gene: TRBV12-3/TRBV12-4
CDR3nt: TGTGCCAGCAGTCGAGAGACAGGGGGAACAGAGACCCAGTACTTC
CDR3aa: CASSRETGGTETQYF

len: 13
abundance: once
j_gene: TRBJ2-5
d_gene: NA
v_gene: TRBV18
CDR3nt: TGTGCCAGCTCACCACCTAATCCGGAGACCCAGTACTTC
CDR3aa: CASSPPNPETQYF

len: 14
abundance: NA
j_gene: TRBJ1-1
d_gene: NA
v_gene: TRBV2
CDR3nt: TGTGCCTGTAGTATGGCACAGGCGAACACTGAAGCTTTCTTT
CDR3aa: CACSMAQANTEAFF

len: 15
abundance: few
j_gene: TRBJ2-3
d_gene: NA
v_gene: TRBV7-2
CDR3nt: TGTGCCAGCAGCCGACTTGGGGGATACACAGATACGCAGTATTTT
CDR3aa: CASSRLGGYTDTQYF

len: 15
abundance: few
j_gene: TRBJ2-1
d_gene: NA
v_gene: TRBV5-4
CDR3nt: TGTGCCAGCAGCCAGGGGGGGCCTCGGAACAATGAGCAGTTCTTC
CDR3aa: CASSQGGPRNNEQFF

len: 13
abundance: many
j_gene: TRBJ2-3
d_gene: NA
v_gene: TRBV5-1
CDR3nt: TGCGCCAGCAGCTTAACCTTTACAGATACGCAGTATTTT
CDR3aa: CASSLTFTDTQYF

len: 16
abundance: few
j_gene: TRBJ1-1
d_gene: NA
v_gene: TRBV5-6
CDR3nt: TGTGCCAGCAGCCGTTATAAGGGACGGCGGAACACTGAAGCTTTCTTT
CDR3aa: CASSRYKGRRNTEAFF

len: 14
abundance: NA
j_gene: TRBJ2-3
d_gene: NA
v_gene: TRBV7-2
CDR3nt: TGTGCCAGCAGCTTAAGGACTGGCCCAGATACGCAGTATTTT
CDR3aa: CASSLRTGPDTQYF

len: 13
abundance: many
j_gene: TRBJ2-5
d_gene: NA
v_gene: TRBV4-1
CDR3nt: TGCGCCAGCAGCCAAGTACGGCAAGAGACCCAGTACTTC
CDR3aa: CASSQVRQETQYF

len: 14
abundance: NA
j_gene: TRBJ2-7
d_gene: NA
v_gene: TRBV4-1
CDR3nt: TGCGCCAGCAGCCTCTTCGGGGGAGCCTACGAGCAGTACTTC
CDR3aa: CASSLFGGAYEQYF

len: 14
abundance: few
j_gene: TRBJ2-7
d_gene: NA
v_gene: TRBV5-1
CDR3nt: TGCGCCAGCAGCTTGACGGACGGCTTTTACGAGCAGTACTTC
CDR3aa: CASSLTDGFYEQYF

len: 13
abundance: NA
j_gene: TRBJ1-2
d_gene: NA
v_gene: TRBV27
CDR3nt: TGTGCCAGCAGGCGGGGGGCGGGCTATGGCTACACCTTC
CDR3aa: CASRRGAGYGYTF

len: 13
abundance: NA
j_gene: TRBJ1-5
d_gene: NA
v_gene: TRBV4-1
CDR3nt: TGCGCCAGCAGCCAGGGTTATCAACAGCCCCAGCATTTT
CDR3aa: CASSQGYQQPQHF

len: 15
abundance: NA
j_gene: TRBJ2-3
d_gene: TRBD2
v_gene: TRBV5-1
CDR3nt: TGCGCCAGCAGACCTAGCGGGGGGGTGACAGATACGCAGTATTTT
CDR3aa: CASRPSGGVTDTQYF

len: 14
abundance: few
j_gene: TRBJ1-6
d_gene: TRBD1
v_gene: TRBV30
CDR3nt: TGTGCCTGGAGTAGGACCAGGGGGCGGTCACCCCTCCACTTT
CDR3aa: CAWSRTRGRSPLHF

len: 15
abundance: many
j_gene: TRBJ2-1
d_gene: NA
v_gene: TRBV9
CDR3nt: TGTGCCAGCAGCGTAGACCGGAGCTCCTACAATGAGCAGTTCTTC
CDR3aa: CASSVDRSSYNEQFF

len: 15
abundance: many
j_gene: TRBJ2-1
d_gene: TRBD2
v_gene: TRBV20-1
CDR3nt: TGCAGTGCTAGAGCGGGTAGCGGGGGTTACAATGAGCAGTTCTTC
CDR3aa: CSARAGSGGYNEQFF

len: 11
abundance: few
j_gene: TRBJ1-5
d_gene: NA
v_gene: TRBV30
CDR3nt: TGTGCCTTCGGGACAAATCAGCCCCAGCATTTT
CDR3aa: CAFGTNQPQHF

len: 14
abundance: NA
j_gene: TRBJ1-5
d_gene: TRBD1
v_gene: TRBV4-2
CDR3nt: TGTGCCAGCAGCCAAAAGACAGGGGGTCAGCCCCAGCATTTT
CDR3aa: CASSQKTGGQPQHF

len: 16
abundance: few
j_gene: TRBJ2-1
d_gene: TRBD1
v_gene: TRBV10-3
CDR3nt: TGTGCCATCAGCGGGCCCGGGACAGGGGAATTCAATGAGCAGTTCTTC
CDR3aa: CAISGPGTGEFNEQFF

len: 12
abundance: NA
j_gene: TRBJ2-2
d_gene: NA
v_gene: TRBV20-1
CDR3nt: TGCAGTGCTAGCCGGGGTGGGGGGGAGCTGTTTTTT
CDR3aa: CSASRGGGELFF

len: 15
abundance: few
j_gene: TRBJ2-6
d_gene: NA
v_gene: TRBV5-1
CDR3nt: TGCGCCAGCAGCTTGAGAGCAGCCGGGGCCAACGTCCTGACTTTC
CDR3aa: CASSLRAAGANVLTF

len: 14
abundance: NA
j_gene: TRBJ2-5
d_gene: TRBD2
v_gene: TRBV20-1
CDR3nt: TGCAGTGCTAGGGTACTAGCGGCCCAAGAGACCCAGTACTTC
CDR3aa: CSARVLAAQETQYF